These T cell receptor beta chains were read from a single sample in a study of beta chain features in type 1 diabetes. Measured with immunoSEQ multiplex PCR; TCRdb has only the in-frame clones, and not every one. This table holds about 140,000 clones, 9% to 10% found once. The sequencing input was central memory CD4+ T cells from blood. The receptors come from a woman aged 35 to 49 in good health. The CDR3 runs from the conserved cysteine through the conserved F or W. D genes are given only for firm matches. Some rows mark clone size as missing; the rest say once, few, many or name a class of expanded clone.

d_gene,j_gene,len,v_gene,abundance,CDR3aa,CDR3nt
NA,TRBJ1-6,14,TRBV14,NA,CASSQGSWYSPLHF,TGTGCCAGCAGCCAGGGTAGCTGGTATTCACCCCTCCACTTT
NA,TRBJ1-1,15,TRBV18,NA,CASSPRELGIGGAFF,TGTGCCAGCTCACCAAGGGAGCTGGGGATTGGTGGAGCTTTCTTT
NA,TRBJ2-5,11,TRBV6-5,NA,CASSQQETQYF,TGTGCCAGCAGCCAACAAGAGACCCAGTACTTC
NA,TRBJ1-1,13,TRBV29-1,NA,CSVGGGASVEAFF,TGCAGCGTGGGTGGGGGGGCTTCTGTTGAAGCTTTCTTT
TRBD2,TRBJ2-5,13,TRBV5-1,NA,CASSSSGKETQYF,TGCGCCAGCAGCTCTAGCGGGAAAGAGACCCAGTACTTC
TRBD1,TRBJ2-7,14,TRBV28,few,CATETTGGSYEQYF,TGTGCCACCGAGACCACAGGGGGCTCCTACGAGCAGTACTTC
NA,TRBJ2-3,14,TRBV7-2,NA,CASRLLPSTDTQYF,TGTGCCAGCCGACTTCTCCCTAGCACAGATACGCAGTATTTT
TRBD1,TRBJ1-2,14,TRBV5-1,NA,CASSSPGQSYGYTF,TGCGCCAGCAGCTCTCCGGGACAGAGCTATGGCTACACCTTC
TRBD1,TRBJ2-3,14,TRBV5-8,few,CASSAGQGIDTQYF,TGTGCCAGCAGCGCAGGACAGGGGATCGATACGCAGTATTTT
TRBD2,TRBJ2-5,17,TRBV9,few,CASSVVGGGTIQETQYF,TGTGCCAGCAGCGTAGTCGGTGGGGGGACTATCCAAGAGACCCAGTACTTC
NA,TRBJ2-3,12,TRBV5-4,many,CASSLAGDTQYF,TGTGCCAGCAGCTTGGCAGGAGATACGCAGTATTTT
TRBD1,TRBJ2-1,14,TRBV28,NA,CASVYMDRRGEQFF,TGTGCCAGCGTCTACATGGACAGGAGAGGTGAGCAGTTCTTC
TRBD1,TRBJ2-7,15,TRBV7-2,many,CASSPTGTGSSEQYF,TGTGCCAGCAGCCCCACCGGGACAGGTTCCAGCGAGCAGTACTTC
TRBD1,TRBJ2-5,15,TRBV7-7,NA,CASSFRPGQGETQYF,TGTGCTAGCAGCTTCCGGCCGGGACAGGGAGAGACCCAGTACTTC
TRBD2,TRBJ2-3,15,TRBV19,few,CASSALAGGIDTQYF,TGTGCCAGTAGCGCACTAGCGGGGGGGATAGATACGCAGTATTTT
NA,TRBJ2-1,14,TRBV27,NA,CASSSPGQYNEQFF,TGTGCCAGCAGCTCACCGGGACAATACAATGAGCAGTTCTTC
NA,TRBJ1-5,14,TRBV15,few,CATSRDQASQPQHF,TGTGCCACCAGCAGAGATCAGGCCTCACAGCCCCAGCATTTT
TRBD1,TRBJ2-7,14,TRBV29-1,NA,CSVGVGGSSYEQYF,TGCAGCGTTGGGGTAGGGGGCAGCTCCTACGAGCAGTACTTC
NA,TRBJ2-5,14,TRBV2,NA,CAISRGAGGETQYF,TGTGCCATCTCTCGGGGGGCCGGGGGAGAGACCCAGTACTTC
TRBD2,TRBJ2-3,16,TRBV28,many,CASRIITSGATDTQYF,TGTGCCAGCAGGATCATAACTAGCGGGGCCACAGATACGCAGTATTTT
TRBD1,TRBJ2-4,15,TRBV6-1,many,CASRTGDRAKNIQYF,TGTGCCAGCAGGACAGGGGATCGAGCCAAAAACATTCAGTACTTC
NA,TRBJ1-1,13,TRBV29-1,few,CSVERHMNTEAFF,TGCAGCGTTGAGCGACATATGAACACTGAAGCTTTCTTT
NA,TRBJ1-1,14,TRBV2,few,CASSASAGFTEAFF,TGTGCCAGCAGTGCGAGTGCGGGTTTTACTGAAGCTTTCTTT
TRBD1,TRBJ2-7,14,TRBV2,few,CASSSGTGGYEQYF,TGTGCCAGCAGTTCCGGGACAGGGGGTTACGAGCAGTACTTC
NA,TRBJ2-4,15,TRBV28,few,CASSTGILAKNIQYF,TGTGCCAGCAGTACAGGTATACTAGCCAAAAACATTCAGTACTTC
TRBD1,TRBJ1-6,15,TRBV6-5,many,CASNALTGGNSPLHF,TGTGCCAGCAACGCACTGACAGGGGGGAATTCACCCCTCCACTTT
NA,TRBJ2-4,13,TRBV2,NA,CASTKTGKNIQYF,TGTGCCAGCACCAAAACGGGCAAAAACATTCAGTACTTC
NA,TRBJ2-2,16,TRBV7-8,few,CASSRNRFSNTGELFF,TGTGCCAGCAGCCGTAACAGGTTTTCGAACACCGGGGAGCTGTTTTTT
NA,TRBJ1-2,15,TRBV2,few,CASNTRDTSNYGYTF,TGTGCCAGCAATACCCGGGACACGAGCAACTATGGCTACACCTTC